What follows is one T cell receptor beta chain and its context. These data come from a study of CD8 T cells in Susac syndrome. With random hexamers, roughly 0.5 to 1 ug RNA was reverse transcribed. Amplification of the TCR beta CDR3 was carried out by immunoSEQ multiplex PCR, which spanned a total of 54 Vbeta and 13 Jbeta segments. Each CDR3 protein gets one entry after TCRdb re-called the immunoSEQ multiplex PCR reads with MiXCR. Of 130,000 to 150,000 distinct CDR3 sequences in the sample, more than 90% were seen once. This CDR3 contains 15 residues. Trimming pared 4 bases from V and 6 bases from J, leaving 16 bases between.

The sample consisted of CD4+ T cells from PBMCs. V gene TRBV12-3 or TRBV12-4 combines with J gene TRBJ2-4; D uncertain. The source of this sequence is a human donor with Susac syndrome. In DNA form, the CDR3 reads TGTGCCAGCAGTTCCTCCACTTCTATACCAAACATTCAGTACTTC. Translating gives CASSSSTSIPNIQYF.